The 10 T cell receptor beta chains below come from one sample, sequenced in a study of T cells in localized non-small cell lung cancer. TCRdb's copy holds only in-frame clones and misses some; the assay was immunoSEQ multiplex PCR. Here the sample spans around 29,000 clones, about 90% being singletons. The specimen comprised peripheral blood mononuclear cells, sampled before any cancer treatment. These receptor sequences come from a woman aged 40 to 75 with stage III lung adenocarcinoma.

The chain employs TRBV28 and TRBJ2-6; D unclear. CDR1 is MDHEN, CDR2 SYDVKM, per germline. The CDR3 totals 15 residues. The germline V and J ends were trimmed by 1 base and 0 bases, with 4 bases remaining between them. CDR3 residues: CASSLYGSGANVLTF. The CDR3 bases are TGTGCCAGCAGTTTATACGGCTCTGGGGCCAACGTCCTGACTTTC.

V gene TRBV5-1 combines with J gene TRBJ2-3; D is perhaps TRBD2 (6 bases). The ends were cut back, 5 bases at V and 0 bases at J, with 10 bases in the middle. The CDR3 length is 14 residues. Germline V gene lookup returns CDR1 SGHRS and CDR2 YFSETQ. CDR3 nucleotide sequence: TGCGCCAGCAGTGAGGGACTTAGCACAGATACGCAGTATTTT. This sequence encodes CASSEGLSTDTQYF.

This chain connects TRBV9 to TRBJ1-5; a possible D gene is TRBD1 (5 bases). The CDR3 spans 14 residues. The germline gives CDR1 SGDLS, CDR2 YYNGEE. Trimming left V 4 bases short and J 5 bases short, with 13 bases between. The CDR3 protein is CASSLGQGYQPQHF. CDR3 DNA sequence: TGTGCCAGCAGCCTAGGGCAGGGTTATCAGCCCCAGCATTTT.

The J gene is TRBJ1-1, the V gene TRBV2, with D possibly matching TRBD1 (6 bases). The germline V and J ends were trimmed by 5 bases and 4 bases, with 11 bases remaining between them. Germline V gene lookup returns CDR1 SNHLY and CDR2 FYNNEI. There are 13 residues in the CDR3. The CDR3 DNA follows: TGTGCCAGCAGTACGGAGGGGGGCACTGAAGCTTTCTTT. Protein sequence: CASSTEGGTEAFF.

This clone was seen just once. The genes are TRBV9 and TRBJ2-7, with TRBD2 identical over 10 bases. The CDR3 is made up of 15 amino acids. The germline gives CDR1 SGDLS, CDR2 YYNGEE. The J segment lost 6 bases and the V segment lost 4 bases, leaving 10 bases of the junction unmatched. The CDR3 bases are TGTGCCAGCAGCCCTCCTAGCGGGGGCTCCGGCGAGCAGTACTTC. It yields the protein CASSPPSGGSGEQYF. The whole variable domain, filled in from reference TRBV9 and TRBJ2-7, reads DSGVTQTPKHLITATGQRVTLRCSPRSGDLSVYWYQQSLDQGLQFLIQYYNGEERAKGNILERFSAQQFPDLHSELNLSSLELGDSALYFCASSPPSGGSGEQYFGPGTRLTVT.

V gene TRBV6-1 combines with J gene TRBJ1-5; 10 bases are shared with TRBD1. The germline CDR1 and CDR2 sequences are MNHNS and SASEGT. V shed 6 bases and J 6 bases; nucleotides not matched to a gene: 5. The CDR3 loop spans 14 amino acids. This CDR3 reads CASRSTGGGQPQHF. CDR3 nucleotide sequence: TGTGCCAGCAGGTCGACAGGGGGCGGTCAGCCCCAGCATTTT.

The table lists this clone with a count of one. CDR3 in amino acids: CAGLRDRGFFSGNTIYF. In nucleotides, the CDR3 is TGTGCCGGACTCCGGGACAGGGGGTTTTTCTCTGGAAACACCATATATTTT. V is TRBV30 and J is TRBJ1-3; 11 bases agree with TRBD1. Looked up from germline, CDR1 is GTSNPN and CDR2 is SVGIG (reference sequence). V lost 8 bases to trimming and J lost 0 bases; unmatched junction nucleotides: 12. This CDR3 region has 17 residues.

As DNA, the CDR3 is TGTGCCAGCAGTCAGTCTCTCCTCAGAGCCCAGCATTTT. As protein: CASSQSLLRAQHF. The V and J genes are TRBV27 and TRBJ1-5; D is unresolved. Germline values: CDR1 MNHEY, CDR2 SMNVEV (reference sequence). CDR3 length equals 13 residues. Trimming left V 5 bases short and J 11 bases short, with 16 bases between.

This clone was observed a few times. The V call is TRBV2, the J call TRBJ1-5, with a tentative D call TRBD1 (5 bases). Trimming pared 4 bases from V and 2 bases from J, leaving 9 bases between. CDR3 size: 14 residues. The V gene's germline CDR1 is SNHLY and CDR2 FYNNEI. In nucleotides, the CDR3 is TGTGCCAGCAGTGCCACAGGAGGCAATCAGCCCCAGCATTTT. Amino acid sequence: CASSATGGNQPQHF.

This clone has only a few counts. The V and J genes are TRBV28 and TRBJ1-2, with D unresolved. There are 11 residues in the CDR3. Germline loops: CDR1 MDHEN, CDR2 SYDVKM. The V gene lost 7 bases and the J gene lost 0 bases, with 3 bases spanning the gap. CDR3 residues: CASTSNYGYTF. The CDR3 DNA reads as TGTGCCAGCACCTCTAACTATGGCTACACCTTC.